Listed below are T cell receptor beta chains from one sample, sequenced in a study of T cells in Graves' hyperthyroidism and ophthalmopathy. TCRdb re-analysed the multiplex PCR reads in MiXCR, keeping a single row per CDR3 protein. This table has roughly 740,000 distinct CDR3 sequences, roughly 15% appearing once. Specimen: blood. The origin of the receptors is a man aged 18-30 years with Graves' hyperthyroidism. CDR3s include the opening cysteine and the closing phenylalanine or tryptophan. D genes are given only for firm matches. The size field is filled for only some rows; it gives once, few, many or a size class.

clone_size | j_call | v_call | d_call | cdr3_nt | cdr3_aa
NA | TRBJ2-1 | TRBV29-1 | NA | TGCAGCGCCACCTCCGGGGCGAACAATGAGCAGTTCTTC | CSATSGANNEQFF
NA | TRBJ2-7 | TRBV19 | NA | TGTGCCAGTAGTGGTGGATGGAGACCGACGTACGAGCAGTACTTC | CASSGGWRPTYEQYF
NA | TRBJ2-7 | TRBV5-5 | TRBD1 | TGTGCCAGCAGCTTCCCGACGACAGGGGATGCCTACGAGCAGTACTTC | CASSFPTTGDAYEQYF
many | TRBJ2-3 | TRBV11-2 | TRBD1 | TGTGCCAGCAGCGGATGGGACAGGGTCACAGATACGCAGTATTTT | CASSGWDRVTDTQYF
many | TRBJ2-1 | TRBV9 | TRBD2 | TGTGCCAGCAGCGCTAGGACTAGTCGGGTGGCCAATGAGCAGTTCTTC | CASSARTSRVANEQFF
NA | TRBJ2-2 | TRBV29-1 | NA | TGCAGCGTCTTTACCGGGGAGCTGTTTTTT | CSVFTGELFF
many | TRBJ2-3 | TRBV5-8 | TRBD2 | TGTGCCAGCAGCCCCCTGGCGACTAGCGGCACAGATACGCAGTATTTT | CASSPLATSGTDTQYF
NA | TRBJ2-1 | TRBV24-1 | NA | TGTGCCACCAGTGATTTGCAGGGAGACCCCTACAATGAGCAGTTCTTC | CATSDLQGDPYNEQFF
NA | TRBJ2-3 | TRBV20-1 | NA | TGCAGTGCTAGCCGTGGGGCGAGCACAGATACGCAGTATTTT | CSASRGASTDTQYF
many | TRBJ2-3 | TRBV27 | NA | TGTGCCAGCAGCGCACAGGGATTCACAGATACGCAGTATTTT | CASSAQGFTDTQYF
many | TRBJ2-5 | TRBV27 | TRBD2 | TGTGCCAGCAGTTCGCCGACTAGCGGGAGGGCCCGAGAGACCCAGTACTTC | CASSSPTSGRARETQYF
few | TRBJ2-1 | TRBV5-1 | TRBD2 | TGCGCCAGCAGCTTAATTTTAGCGGGAGGGCCCTACAATGAGCAGTTCTTC | CASSLILAGGPYNEQFF
NA | TRBJ2-1 | TRBV24-1 | TRBD1 | TGTGCCACCAGTGATCGCGGTGGGACAGGTGTCAATGAGCAGTTCTTC | CATSDRGGTGVNEQFF
many | TRBJ2-5 | TRBV24-1 | TRBD1 | TGTGCCACCAGTGATACCCGGACAGGGGGGGGAGAGACCCAGTACTTC | CATSDTRTGGGETQYF
many | TRBJ2-1 | TRBV7-2 | TRBD2 | TGTGCCAGCAGCCTCGGTGGGTGGCTAGCGGGAAATATTGAGCAGTTCTTC | CASSLGGWLAGNIEQFF
many | TRBJ2-3 | TRBV11-1 | TRBD2 | TGTGCCAGCAGCAGGACTAGCGGGCCCACAGATACGCAGTATTTT | CASSRTSGPTDTQYF
many | TRBJ2-7 | TRBV20-1 | NA | TGCAGTGCTAAGGCGGGATACGAGCAGTACTTC | CSAKAGYEQYF
many | TRBJ1-1 | TRBV28 | NA | TGTGCCAGCAGCCCCCCGGTATGGGGGAGGACTGAAGCTTTCTTT | CASSPPVWGRTEAFF
NA | TRBJ2-7 | TRBV5-6 | NA | TGTGCCAGCAGCTTCTACGGGAGAGAGGTCTACGAGCAGTACTTC | CASSFYGREVYEQYF
NA | TRBJ2-7 | TRBV12-3/TRBV12-4 | NA | TGTGCCAGCACCTTAAGGTCAGGGCGGTCCTACGAGCAGTACTTC | CASTLRSGRSYEQYF
NA | TRBJ2-2 | TRBV5-1 | NA | TGCGCCAGCAGCTTGGAGGGAAAGGGAATCGGGGAGCTGTTTTTT | CASSLEGKGIGELFF
many | TRBJ2-3 | TRBV15 | TRBD2 | TGTGCCACCAGCAGATCCCTAGCGGACCGCACAGATACGCAGTATTTT | CATSRSLADRTDTQYF
many | TRBJ2-7 | TRBV2 | NA | TGTGCCACCTACAGGGACGTCTCCTACGAGCAGTACTTC | CATYRDVSYEQYF
few | TRBJ2-5 | TRBV6-1 | TRBD1 | TGTGCCAGCAGCCGACAGGGGATCACCCCCCTTTCGGAGACCCAGTACTTC | CASSRQGITPLSETQYF
many | TRBJ2-7 | TRBV11-3 | NA | TGTGCCAGCAGCAGGGAGGGGGCGAGCGAGCAGTACTTC | CASSREGASEQYF
few | TRBJ2-3 | TRBV24-1 | TRBD1 | TGTGCCACTAGTGGGACAGAGACAGATACGCAGTATTTT | CATSGTETDTQYF
few | TRBJ1-4 | TRBV12-3/TRBV12-4 | NA | TGTGCCAGCAGTTCCTCCGGGGGGAGGGTCCCGAATGAAAAACTGTTTTTT | CASSSSGGRVPNEKLFF
NA | TRBJ2-1 | TRBV12-3/TRBV12-4 | NA | TGTGCCAGCTCTAGCCGGGGTGAGCAGTTCTTC | CASSSRGEQFF
NA | TRBJ2-7 | TRBV4-3 | TRBD1 | TGCGCCAGCAGCCAAGACCCGGGACAGGGCTCCTACGAGCAGTACTTC | CASSQDPGQGSYEQYF
many | TRBJ1-2 | TRBV28 | TRBD1 | TGTGCCAGTGGGGACAGGCCAACCTATGGCTACACCTTC | CASGDRPTYGYTF
NA | TRBJ2-2 | TRBV7-9 | TRBD2 | TGTGCCAGCAGCTTAATTGGAGGTAGCGGGAGACCTCTAAACACCGGGGAGCTGTTTTTT | CASSLIGGSGRPLNTGELFF
NA | TRBJ2-1 | TRBV20-1 | NA | TGCAGTGCTAGAGGGAATACGCCGGGGATATCCAATGAGCAGTTCTTC | CSARGNTPGISNEQFF
many | TRBJ2-5 | TRBV20-1 | TRBD2 | TGCAGTGCTAGCGGGAGGGAACACCAAGAGACCCAGTACTTC | CSASGREHQETQYF
few | TRBJ1-1 | TRBV11-2 | NA | TGTGCCAGCAGCTTGAACCCGAACATTGAAGCTTTCTTT | CASSLNPNIEAFF
many | TRBJ2-7 | TRBV6-1 | TRBD1 | TGTGCCAGCAGGATGACAGGGGACTACGAGCAGTACTTC | CASRMTGDYEQYF
NA | TRBJ1-4 | TRBV19 | NA | TGCACCGGGGCCCTTTCTGAAAAACTGTTTTTT | CTGALSEKLFF